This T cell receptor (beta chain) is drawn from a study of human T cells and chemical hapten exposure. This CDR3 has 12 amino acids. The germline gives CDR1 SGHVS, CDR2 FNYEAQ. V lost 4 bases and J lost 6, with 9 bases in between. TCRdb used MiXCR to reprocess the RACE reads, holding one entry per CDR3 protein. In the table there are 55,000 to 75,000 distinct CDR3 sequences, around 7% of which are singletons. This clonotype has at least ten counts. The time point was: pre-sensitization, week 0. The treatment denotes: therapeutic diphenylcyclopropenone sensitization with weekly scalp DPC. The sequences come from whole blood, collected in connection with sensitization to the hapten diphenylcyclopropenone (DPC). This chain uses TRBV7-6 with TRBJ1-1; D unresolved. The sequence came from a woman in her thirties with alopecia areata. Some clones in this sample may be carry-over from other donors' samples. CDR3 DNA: TGTGCCAGCAGCTCTTCAGCGGCTGAAGCTTTCTTT. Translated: CASSSSAAEAFF.